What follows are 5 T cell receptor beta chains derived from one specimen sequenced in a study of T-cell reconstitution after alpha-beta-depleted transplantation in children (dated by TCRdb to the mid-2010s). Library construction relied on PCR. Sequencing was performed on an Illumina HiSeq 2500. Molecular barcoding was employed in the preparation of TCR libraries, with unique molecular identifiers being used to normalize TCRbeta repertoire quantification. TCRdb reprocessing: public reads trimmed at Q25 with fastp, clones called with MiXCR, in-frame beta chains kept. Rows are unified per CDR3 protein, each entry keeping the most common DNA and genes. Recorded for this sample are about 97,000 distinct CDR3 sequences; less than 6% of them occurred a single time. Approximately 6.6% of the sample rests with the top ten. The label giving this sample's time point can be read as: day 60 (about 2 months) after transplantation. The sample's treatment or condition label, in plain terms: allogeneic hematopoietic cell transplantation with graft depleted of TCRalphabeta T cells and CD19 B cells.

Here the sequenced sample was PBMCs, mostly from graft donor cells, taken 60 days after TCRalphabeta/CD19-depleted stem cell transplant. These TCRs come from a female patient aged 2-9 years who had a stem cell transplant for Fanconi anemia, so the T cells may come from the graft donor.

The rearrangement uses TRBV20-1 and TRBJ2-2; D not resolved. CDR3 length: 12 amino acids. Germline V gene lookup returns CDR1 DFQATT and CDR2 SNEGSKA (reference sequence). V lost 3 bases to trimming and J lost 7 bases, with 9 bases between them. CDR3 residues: CSARLFGGELFF. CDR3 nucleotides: TGCAGTGCTAGGTTGTTCGGCGGGGAGCTGTTTTTT.

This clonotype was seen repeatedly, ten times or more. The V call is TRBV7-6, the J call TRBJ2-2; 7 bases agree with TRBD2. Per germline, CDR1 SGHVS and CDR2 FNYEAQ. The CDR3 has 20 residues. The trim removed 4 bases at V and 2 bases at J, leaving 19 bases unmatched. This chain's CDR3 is CASSSGLERAPQVNTGELFF. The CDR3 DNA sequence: TGTGCCAGCAGCTCAGGACTAGAGCGGGCCCCACAAGTTAACACCGGGGAGCTGTTTTTT.

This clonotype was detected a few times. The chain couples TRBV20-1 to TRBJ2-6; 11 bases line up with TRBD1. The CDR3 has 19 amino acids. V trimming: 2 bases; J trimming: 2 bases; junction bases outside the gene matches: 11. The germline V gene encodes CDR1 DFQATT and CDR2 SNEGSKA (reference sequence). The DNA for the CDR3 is TGCAGTGCTAGAAACAGGGACAGGGGGAGACTCACTGGGGCCAACGTCCTGACTTTC. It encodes CSARNRDRGRLTGANVLTF.

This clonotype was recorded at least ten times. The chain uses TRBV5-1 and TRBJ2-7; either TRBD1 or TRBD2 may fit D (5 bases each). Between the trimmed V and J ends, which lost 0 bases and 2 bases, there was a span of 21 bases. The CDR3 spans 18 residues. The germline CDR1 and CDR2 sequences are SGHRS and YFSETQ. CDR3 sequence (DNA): TGCGCCAGCAGCTTGGTGAACCCGGGGCCCTTCGAAACCTACGAGCAGTACTTC. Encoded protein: CASSLVNPGPFETYEQYF.

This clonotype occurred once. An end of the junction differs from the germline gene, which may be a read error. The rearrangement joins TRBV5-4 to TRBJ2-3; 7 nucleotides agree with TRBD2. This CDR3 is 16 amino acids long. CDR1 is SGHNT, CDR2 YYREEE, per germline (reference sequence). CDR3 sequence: CAISLSPLAGTDTQYF. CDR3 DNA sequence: TGTGCCATCAGCTTGAGCCCCCTAGCGGGCACAGATACGCAGTATTTT. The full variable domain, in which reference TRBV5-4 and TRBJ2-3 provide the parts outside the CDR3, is ETGVTQSPTHLIKTRGQQVTLRCSSQSGHNTVSWYQQALGQGPQFIFQYYREEENGRGNFPPRFSGLQFPNYSSELNVNALELDDSALYLCAISLSPLAGTDTQYFGPGTRLTVL.